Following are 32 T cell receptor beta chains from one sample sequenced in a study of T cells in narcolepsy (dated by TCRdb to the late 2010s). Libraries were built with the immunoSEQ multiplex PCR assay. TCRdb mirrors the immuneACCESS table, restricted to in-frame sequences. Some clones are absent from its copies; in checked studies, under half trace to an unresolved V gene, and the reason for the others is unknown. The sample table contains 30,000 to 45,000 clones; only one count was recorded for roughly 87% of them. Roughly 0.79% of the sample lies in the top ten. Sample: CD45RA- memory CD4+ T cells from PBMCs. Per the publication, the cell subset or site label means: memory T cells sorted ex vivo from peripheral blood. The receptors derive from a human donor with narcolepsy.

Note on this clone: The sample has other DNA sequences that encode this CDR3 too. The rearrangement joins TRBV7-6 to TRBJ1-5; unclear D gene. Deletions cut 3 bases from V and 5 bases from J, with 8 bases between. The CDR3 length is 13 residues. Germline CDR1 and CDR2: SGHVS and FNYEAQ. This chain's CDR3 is CASSLASDQPQHF. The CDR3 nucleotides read TGTGCCAGCAGCTTGGCCAGCGATCAGCCCCAGCATTTT.

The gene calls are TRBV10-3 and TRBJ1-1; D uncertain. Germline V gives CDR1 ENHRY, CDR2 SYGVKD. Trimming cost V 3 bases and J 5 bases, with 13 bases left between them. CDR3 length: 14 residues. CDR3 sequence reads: CAISDNRRKTEAFF. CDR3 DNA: TGTGCCATCAGTGATAATAGACGGAAGACTGAAGCTTTCTTT.

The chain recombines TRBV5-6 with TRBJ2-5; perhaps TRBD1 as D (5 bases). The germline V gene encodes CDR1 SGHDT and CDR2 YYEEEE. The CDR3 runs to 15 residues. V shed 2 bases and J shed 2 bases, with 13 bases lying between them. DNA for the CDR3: TGTGCCAGCAGCTTTTTCACAGGAACGCAAGAGACCCAGTACTTC. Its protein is CASSFFTGTQETQYF. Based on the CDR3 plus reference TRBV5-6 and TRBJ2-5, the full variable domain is DAGVTQSPTHLIKTRGQQVTLRCSPKSGHDTVSWYQQALGQGPQFIFQYYEEEERQRGNFPDRFSGHQFPNYSSELNVNALLLGDSALYLCASSFFTGTQETQYFGPGTRLLVL.

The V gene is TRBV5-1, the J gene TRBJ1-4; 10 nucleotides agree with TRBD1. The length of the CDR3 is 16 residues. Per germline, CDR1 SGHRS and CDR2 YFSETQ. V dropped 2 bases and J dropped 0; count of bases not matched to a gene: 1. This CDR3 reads CASSFGQGATNEKLFF. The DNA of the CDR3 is TGCGCCAGCAGCTTCGGACAGGGGGCAACTAATGAAAAACTGTTTTTT.

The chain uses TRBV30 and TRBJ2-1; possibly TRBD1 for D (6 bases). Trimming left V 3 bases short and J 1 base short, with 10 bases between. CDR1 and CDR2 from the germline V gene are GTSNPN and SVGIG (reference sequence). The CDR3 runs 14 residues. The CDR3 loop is CAWRAGESYNEQFF. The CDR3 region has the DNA TGTGCCTGGAGAGCAGGGGAATCCTACAATGAGCAGTTCTTC.

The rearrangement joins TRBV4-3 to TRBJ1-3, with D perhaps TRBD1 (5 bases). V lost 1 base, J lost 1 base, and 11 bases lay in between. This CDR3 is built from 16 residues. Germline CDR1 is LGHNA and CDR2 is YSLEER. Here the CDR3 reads CASSQGGGGSGNTIYF. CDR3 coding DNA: TGCGCCAGCAGCCAAGGGGGTGGGGGTTCTGGAAACACCATATATTTT.

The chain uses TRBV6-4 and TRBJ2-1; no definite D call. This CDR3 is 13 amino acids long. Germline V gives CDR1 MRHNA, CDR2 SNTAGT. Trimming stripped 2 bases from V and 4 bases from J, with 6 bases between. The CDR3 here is CASSDTEYNEQFF. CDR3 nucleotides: TGTGCCAGCAGTGACACGGAGTACAATGAGCAGTTCTTC.

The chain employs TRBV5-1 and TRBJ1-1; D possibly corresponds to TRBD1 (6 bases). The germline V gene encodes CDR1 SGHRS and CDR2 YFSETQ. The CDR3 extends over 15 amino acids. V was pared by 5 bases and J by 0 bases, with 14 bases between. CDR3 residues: CASSVGGLMNTEAFF. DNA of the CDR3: TGCGCCAGCAGTGTGGGGGGGCTCATGAACACTGAAGCTTTCTTT.

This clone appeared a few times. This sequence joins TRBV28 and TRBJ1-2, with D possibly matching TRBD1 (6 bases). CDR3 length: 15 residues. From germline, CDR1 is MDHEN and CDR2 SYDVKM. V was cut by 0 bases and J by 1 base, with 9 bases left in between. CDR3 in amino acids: CASSLWGAGNYGYTF. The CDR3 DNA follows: TGTGCCAGCAGTTTATGGGGGGCGGGTAACTATGGCTACACCTTC.

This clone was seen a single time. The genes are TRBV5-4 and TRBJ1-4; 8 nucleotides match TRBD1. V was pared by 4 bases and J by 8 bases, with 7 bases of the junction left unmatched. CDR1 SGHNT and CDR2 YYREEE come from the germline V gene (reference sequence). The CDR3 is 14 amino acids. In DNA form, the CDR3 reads TGTGCCAGCAGCATGACAGGGGTAGAAGAAAAACTGTTTTTT. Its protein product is CASSMTGVEEKLFF.

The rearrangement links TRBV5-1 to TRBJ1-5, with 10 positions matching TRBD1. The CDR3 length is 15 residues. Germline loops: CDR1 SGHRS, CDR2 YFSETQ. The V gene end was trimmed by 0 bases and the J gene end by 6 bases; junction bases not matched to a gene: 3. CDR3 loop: CASSLGTGGAQPQHF. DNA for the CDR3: TGCGCCAGCAGCTTGGGGACAGGGGGGGCTCAGCCCCAGCATTTT.

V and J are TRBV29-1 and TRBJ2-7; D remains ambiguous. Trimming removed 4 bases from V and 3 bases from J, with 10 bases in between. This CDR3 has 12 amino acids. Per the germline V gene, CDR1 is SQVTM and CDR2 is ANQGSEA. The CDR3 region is CSVVVGGYEQYF. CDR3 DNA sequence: TGCAGCGTTGTCGTCGGCGGCTACGAGCAGTACTTC.

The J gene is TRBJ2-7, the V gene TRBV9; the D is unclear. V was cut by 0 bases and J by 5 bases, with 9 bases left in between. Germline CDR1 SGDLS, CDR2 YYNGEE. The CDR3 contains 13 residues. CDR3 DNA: TGTGCCAGCAGCGTAGAACTTTCCGACGAGCAGTACTTC. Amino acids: CASSVELSDEQYF.

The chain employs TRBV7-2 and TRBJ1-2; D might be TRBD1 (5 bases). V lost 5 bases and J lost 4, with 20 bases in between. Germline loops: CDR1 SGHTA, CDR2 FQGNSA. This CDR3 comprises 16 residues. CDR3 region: CASSPRGGGLGYGYTF. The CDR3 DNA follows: TGTGCCAGCAGCCCAAGAGGTGGGGGACTTGGCTATGGCTACACCTTC. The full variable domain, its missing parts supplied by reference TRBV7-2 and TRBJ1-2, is GAGVSQSPSNKVTEKGKDVELRCDPISGHTALYWYRQSLGQGLEFLIYFQGNSAPDKSGLPSDRFSAERTGGSVSTLTIQRTQQEDSAVYLCASSPRGGGLGYGYTFGSGTRLTVV.

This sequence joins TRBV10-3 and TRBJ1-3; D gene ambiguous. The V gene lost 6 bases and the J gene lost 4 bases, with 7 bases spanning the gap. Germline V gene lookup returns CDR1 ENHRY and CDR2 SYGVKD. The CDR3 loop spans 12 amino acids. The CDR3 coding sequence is TGTGCCATCAGCCTTCTCGGAAACACCATATATTTT. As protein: CAISLLGNTIYF.

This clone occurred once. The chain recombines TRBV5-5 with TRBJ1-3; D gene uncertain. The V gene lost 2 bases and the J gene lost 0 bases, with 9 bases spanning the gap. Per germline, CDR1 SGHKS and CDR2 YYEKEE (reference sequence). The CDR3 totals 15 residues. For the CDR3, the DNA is TGTGCCAGCAGCTTCGATGGAAACTCTGGAAACACCATATATTTT. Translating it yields CASSFDGNSGNTIYF.

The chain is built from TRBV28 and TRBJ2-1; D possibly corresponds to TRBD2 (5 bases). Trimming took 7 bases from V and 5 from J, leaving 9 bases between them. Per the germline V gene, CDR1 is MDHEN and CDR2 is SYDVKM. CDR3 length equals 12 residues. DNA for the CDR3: TGTGCCAGCAAGGCGACTAACAATGAGCAGTTCTTC. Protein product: CASKATNNEQFF.

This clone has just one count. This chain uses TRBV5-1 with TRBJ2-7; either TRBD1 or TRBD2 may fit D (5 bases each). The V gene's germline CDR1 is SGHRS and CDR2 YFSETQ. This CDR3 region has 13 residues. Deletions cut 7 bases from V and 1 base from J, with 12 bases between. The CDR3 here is CASHRDESYEQYF. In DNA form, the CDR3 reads TGCGCCAGCCACCGGGACGAGTCCTACGAGCAGTACTTC.

CDR3 in DNA: TGTGCCAGCAGTTTGGGGGGGGTAAGATACGAGCAGTACTTC. It codes for CASSLGGVRYEQYF. The chain couples TRBV28 to TRBJ2-7, with 7 bases that match TRBD2. V lost 3 bases and J lost 4; bases outside the gene matches: 6. The CDR3 totals 14 residues. Germline loops: CDR1 MDHEN, CDR2 SYDVKM.

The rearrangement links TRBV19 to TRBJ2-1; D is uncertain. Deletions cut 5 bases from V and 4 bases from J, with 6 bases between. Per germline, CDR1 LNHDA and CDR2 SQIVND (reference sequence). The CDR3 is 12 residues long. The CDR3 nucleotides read TGTGCCAGTAGTTTGCCTTACAATGAGCAGTTCTTC. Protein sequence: CASSLPYNEQFF.

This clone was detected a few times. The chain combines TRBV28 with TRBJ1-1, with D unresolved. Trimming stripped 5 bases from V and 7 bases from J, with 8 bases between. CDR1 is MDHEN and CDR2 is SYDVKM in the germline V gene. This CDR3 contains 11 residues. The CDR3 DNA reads TGTGCCAGCAGTAGAGGGAGTGAAGCTTTCTTT. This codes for CASSRGSEAFF.

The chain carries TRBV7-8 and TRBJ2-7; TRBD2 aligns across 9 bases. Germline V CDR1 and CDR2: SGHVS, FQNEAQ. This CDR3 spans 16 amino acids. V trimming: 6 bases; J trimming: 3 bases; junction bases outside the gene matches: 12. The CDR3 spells CASRPYVLAGLYEQYF. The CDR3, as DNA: TGTGCCAGCAGGCCATACGTCCTAGCGGGGCTCTACGAGCAGTACTTC.

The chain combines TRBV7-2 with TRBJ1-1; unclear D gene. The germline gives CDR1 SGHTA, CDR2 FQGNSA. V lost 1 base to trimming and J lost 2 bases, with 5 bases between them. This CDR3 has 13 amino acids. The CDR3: CASSLGINTEAFF. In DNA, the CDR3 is TGTGCCAGCAGCTTAGGGATCAACACTGAAGCTTTCTTT.

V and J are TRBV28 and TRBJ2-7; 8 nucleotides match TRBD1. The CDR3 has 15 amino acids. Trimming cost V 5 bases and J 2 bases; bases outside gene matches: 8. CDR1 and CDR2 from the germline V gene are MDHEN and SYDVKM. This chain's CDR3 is CASSRPGQVTYEQYF. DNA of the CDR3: TGTGCCAGCAGTCGACCGGGACAGGTCACCTACGAGCAGTACTTC. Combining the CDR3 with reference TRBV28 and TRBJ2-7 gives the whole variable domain DVKVTQSSRYLVKRTGEKVFLECVQDMDHENMFWYRQDPGLGLRLIYFSYDVKMKEKGDIPEGYSVSREKKERFSLILESASTNQTSMYLCASSRPGQVTYEQYFGPGTRLTVT.

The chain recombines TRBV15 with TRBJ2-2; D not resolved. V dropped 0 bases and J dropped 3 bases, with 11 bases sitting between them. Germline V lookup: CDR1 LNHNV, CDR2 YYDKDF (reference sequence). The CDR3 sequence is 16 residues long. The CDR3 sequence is CATSRDNRRDTGELFF. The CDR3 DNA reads TGTGCCACCAGCAGAGATAACCGCCGGGACACCGGGGAGCTGTTTTTT. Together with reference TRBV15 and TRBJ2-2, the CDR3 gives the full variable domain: DAMVIQNPRYQVTQFGKPVTLSCSQTLNHNVMYWYQQKSSQAPKLLFHYYDKDFNNEADTPDNFQSRRPNTSFCFLDIRSPGLGDTAMYLCATSRDNRRDTGELFFGEGSRLTVL.

The CDR3 region has the DNA TGTGCCAGCTGTCGGGCTGGGGGGGTGAATGAGCAGTTCTTC. Protein product: CASCRAGGVNEQFF. This chain joins TRBV7-8 and TRBJ2-1, with 7 bases matching TRBD2. Unmatched junction bases numbered 11, after V lost 8 bases and J lost 7 bases. The CDR3 totals 14 residues. Germline values: CDR1 SGHVS, CDR2 FQNEAQ.

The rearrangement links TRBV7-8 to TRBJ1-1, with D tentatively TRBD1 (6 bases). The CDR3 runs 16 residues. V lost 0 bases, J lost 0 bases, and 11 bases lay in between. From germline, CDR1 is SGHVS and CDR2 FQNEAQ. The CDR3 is CASSLALQGMNTEAFF. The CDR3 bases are TGTGCCAGCAGCTTAGCGCTCCAGGGGATGAACACTGAAGCTTTCTTT.

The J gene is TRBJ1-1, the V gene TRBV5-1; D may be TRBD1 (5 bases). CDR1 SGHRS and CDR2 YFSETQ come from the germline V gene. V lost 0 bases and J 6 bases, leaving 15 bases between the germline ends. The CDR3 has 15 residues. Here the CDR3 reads CASSLAQVSGSEAFF. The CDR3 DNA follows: TGCGCCAGCAGCTTGGCGCAGGTTTCAGGGTCTGAAGCTTTCTTT.

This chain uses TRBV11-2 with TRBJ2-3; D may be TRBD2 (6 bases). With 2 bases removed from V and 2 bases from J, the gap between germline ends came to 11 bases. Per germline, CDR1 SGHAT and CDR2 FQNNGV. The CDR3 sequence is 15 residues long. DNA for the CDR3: TGTGCCAGCAGCTTAACGGCGGGGCCCACAGATACGCAGTATTTT. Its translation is CASSLTAGPTDTQYF.

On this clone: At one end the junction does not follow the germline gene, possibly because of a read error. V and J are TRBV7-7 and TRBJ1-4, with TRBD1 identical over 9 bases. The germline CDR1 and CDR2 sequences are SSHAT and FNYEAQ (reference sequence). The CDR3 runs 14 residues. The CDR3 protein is CASSQGQGYEKLFF. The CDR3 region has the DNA TGTGCTAGCAGCCAGGGACAGGGATACGAAAAACTGTTTTTT.

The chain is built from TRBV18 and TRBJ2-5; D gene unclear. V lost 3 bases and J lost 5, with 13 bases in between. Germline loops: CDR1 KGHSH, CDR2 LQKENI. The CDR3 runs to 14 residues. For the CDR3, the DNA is TGTGCCAGCTCACCCCTAGGATTCGGCGAGACCCAGTACTTC. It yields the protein CASSPLGFGETQYF.

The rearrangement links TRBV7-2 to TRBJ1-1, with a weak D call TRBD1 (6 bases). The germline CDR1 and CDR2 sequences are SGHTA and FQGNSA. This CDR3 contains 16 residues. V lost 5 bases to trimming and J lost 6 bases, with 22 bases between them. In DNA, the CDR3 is TGTGCCAGCAGCCCCGACGGCGGAGCGAAGGGGGCTGAAGCTTTCTTT. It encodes CASSPDGGAKGAEAFF.